This T cell receptor (beta chain) was identified during a study of blood T cell repertoires in COVID-19. On the study more broadly: COVID-19 samples, acute and convalescent, were from the United States, Italy and Spain. PBMCs, B-cell-depleted T cells, or T cells were the source of the cDNA or gDNA that made up the material.

The assay was immunoSEQ multiplex PCR, and TCRdb's table has in-frame clones only and misses some. Here the sample spans 60,000 or so clones, 75% to 80% being singletons. Germline lookup yields CDR1 SGHVS and CDR2 FQNEAQ. V was clipped by 5 bases and J by 0 bases, with 10 bases between them. The CDR3 consists of 14 residues. This sequence was found in a human donor in a cohort sampled during active COVID-19. The chain combines TRBV7-8 with TRBJ1-1; D call uncertain. Material for sequencing was peripheral blood. Here the CDR3 DNA reads TGTGCCAGCAGCCCCCCCCCAATGAACACTGAAGCTTTCTTT. It is translated as CASSPPPMNTEAFF.